Listed below are T cell receptor beta chains from one sample, sequenced in a study of blood T cell repertoires in COVID-19. TCRdb's copy holds only in-frame clones and misses some; the assay was immunoSEQ multiplex PCR. The table includes around 270,000 clones, more than 90% detected once. Material for sequencing was peripheral blood. All receptors come from a person aged 18 to 29 with COVID-19, enrolled during active disease. CDR3s include the opening cysteine and the closing phenylalanine or tryptophan. The D gene is left open where the match is weak. Expanded clones are given a class, and other clones once, few, many or no size at all.

j_call	d_call	v_call	clone_size	cdr3_aa	cdr3_nt
TRBJ1-4	TRBD1	TRBV4-1	NA	CASSQRGTVGEKLFF	TGCGCCAGCAGCCAGAGGGGGACAGTTGGAGAAAAACTGTTTTTT
TRBJ2-1	TRBD2	TRBV3-1/TRBV3-2	NA	CASSRPSGNDEQFF	TGTGCCAGCAGCCGGCCTAGCGGGAATGATGAGCAGTTCTTC
TRBJ2-5	TRBD1	TRBV24-1	NA	CATSGTDRELGETQYF	TGTGCCACCAGTGGAACCGACAGGGAGCTTGGAGAGACCCAGTACTTC
TRBJ2-2	TRBD2	TRBV2	few	CASRAGLASNTGELFF	TGTGCCAGCAGAGCGGGACTAGCATCGAACACCGGGGAGCTGTTTTTT
TRBJ2-5	NA	TRBV5-1	NA	CACWQGPQETQYF	TGCGCCTGCTGGCAGGGCCCTCAAGAGACCCAGTACTTC
TRBJ1-5	TRBD1	TRBV19	once	CASSFGTGGEPQHF	TGTGCCAGTTCCTTTGGGACAGGGGGCGAGCCCCAGCATTTT
TRBJ2-3	NA	TRBV7-8	NA	CASSLALARTDTQYF	TGTGCCAGCAGCTTAGCCCTGGCCCGCACAGATACGCAGTATTTT
TRBJ2-3	NA	TRBV29-1	NA	CSVEGVVTDTQYF	TGCAGCGTTGAAGGAGTTGTAACAGATACGCAGTATTTT
TRBJ1-5	NA	TRBV21-1	NA	CASSTNQPQHF	TGTGCCAGCAGCACAAATCAGCCCCAGCATTTT
TRBJ2-3	NA	TRBV19	NA	CASSLIAADTQYF	TGTGCCAGTAGTCTCATAGCTGCAGATACGCAGTATTTT
TRBJ1-1	NA	TRBV5-1	NA	CASSLFDSEAFF	TGCGCCAGCAGCTTGTTCGACAGCGAAGCTTTCTTT
TRBJ2-1	NA	TRBV12-5	NA	CASGFGAYNEQFF	TGTGCTAGTGGTTTCGGGGCCTACAATGAGCAGTTCTTC
TRBJ2-7	NA	TRBV7-8	NA	CASSLWGQVEQYF	TGTGCCAGCAGCTTGTGGGGCCAAGTGGAGCAGTACTTC
TRBJ2-7	NA	TRBV7-2	NA	CASSIRPLVSYEQYF	TGTGCCAGCAGCATTCGCCCACTAGTTTCCTACGAGCAGTACTTC
TRBJ2-3	NA	TRBV7-2	NA	CASSSKRVSSTDTQYF	TGTGCCAGCAGCTCTAAGCGGGTCTCTAGCACAGATACGCAGTATTTT
TRBJ2-5	NA	TRBV28	NA	CASSLDLRETQYF	TGTGCCAGCAGTTTAGACCTCAGGGAGACCCAGTACTTC
TRBJ2-7	NA	TRBV10-1	NA	CASSEGGTAYEQYF	TGCGCCAGCAGTGAAGGAGGAACTGCCTACGAGCAGTACTTC
TRBJ2-1	TRBD2	TRBV19	NA	CASSRGGNEQFF	TGTGCCAGTAGTAGGGGGGGGAATGAGCAGTTCTTC
TRBJ1-2	TRBD1	TRBV6-2/TRBV6-3	once	CASSQQGDGYTF	TGTGCCAGCAGTCAACAGGGGGACGGCTACACCTTC
TRBJ2-2	NA	TRBV7-2	NA	CASRRLAPNTGELFF	TGTGCCAGCAGACGTCTAGCGCCGAACACCGGGGAGCTGTTTTTT
TRBJ2-5	NA	TRBV5-1	NA	CASRGGQETQYF	TGCGCCAGCAGAGGCGGACAAGAGACCCAGTACTTC
TRBJ2-1	TRBD2	TRBV12-5	NA	CASGRDYYNEQFF	TGTGCTAGTGGGAGGGACTACTACAATGAGCAGTTCTTC